The source of this T cell receptor beta chain is a study of regulatory and conventional T cells in RAG deficiency. On this clone: Its antigen is unidentified.

Conventional CD4+ T cells were sorted from blood as CD25-low CD127-high cells. Findings and limits, study-wide: In Omenn syndrome, sorted "Tregs" may be peripherally activated cells. Patient subsets had shorter CDR3s; Omenn Treg-Tconv overlap exceeded 80%. Treg unique TCR beta sequences were 90 to 100-fold fewer in Omenn syndrome and CID/AS patients than controls.

The method was immunoSEQ multiplex PCR; TCRdb's version includes in-frame clones alone and lacks a portion of them. Among 25,000 to 35,000 clones listed, 90% to 95% were seen once. The same sample was also studied in work on regulatory T cells. According to that study: Amplification used 52 TRBV primers and 13 TRBJ primers.

This TCR was sampled from a human donor in good health. The sample was CD25- CD4+ T cells sorted from blood.

As DNA, the CDR3 is TGTGCCACGGGCCGGGGCAGGGGGTACGAGCAGTACTTC. This translates into CATGRGRGYEQYF. The chain links TRBV15 to TRBJ2-7, with 7 nucleotides matching TRBD1. Germline V gives CDR1 LNHNV, CDR2 YYDKDF (reference sequence). With 9 bases clipped from V and 4 bases from J, the junction kept 9 bases outside the gene matches. This CDR3 is 13 amino acids long.